The T cell receptor beta chain under discussion was sequenced for a study of graft-versus-host responses after intestinal transplantation. Study-level information: Grafts were multivisceral, liver-intestinal, or isolated intestinal. Broader study findings: Association was observed between peak circulating GvH clone levels and early post-transplant HvG declines.

CDR1 is SGHRS, CDR2 YFSETQ, per germline. This CDR3 has 13 residues. Trimming took 0 bases from V and 4 from J, leaving 7 bases between them. Repertoires were generated with immunoSEQ multiplex PCR, while TCRdb's copy carries only in-frame clones and drops some. This repertoire shows approximately 94,000 clones, roughly 84% found once; its top ten account for roughly 1%. With respect to this clone: What it binds is unknown.

The sequence derives from a human donor who was the organ donor for an intestinal transplant. The chain uses TRBV5-1 and TRBJ2-5, with D unclear. The material was unstimulated CD4+ T cells sorted from spleen or lymph node cells, obtained before transplant. CDR3 DNA sequence: TGCGCCAGCAGCTTGGGGGTTGTAGAGACCCAGTACTTC. Its protein is CASSLGVVETQYF.